This TCR beta chain was documented in a study of CD8 T cells in Susac syndrome. Random hexamers primed reverse transcription of about 0.45 to 1 ug RNA. TCRdb ran MiXCR on the immunoSEQ multiplex PCR reads and lists one entry per CDR3 protein. The table has 100,000 to 150,000 distinct CDR3 sequences, approximately 79% seen once; the top ten hold around 0.5%. Per germline, CDR1 SGDLS and CDR2 YYNGEE. V lost 0 bases and J 5 bases, leaving 12 bases between the germline ends. The CDR3 runs 14 residues. The sequenced material came from CD8+ T cells from PBMCs. The source is a human donor with multiple sclerosis. The rearrangement links TRBV9 to TRBJ2-7; possibly TRBD2 for D (5 bases). Written as DNA, the CDR3 is TGTGCCAGCAGCGTAGGTAATAGCGTCGACGAGCAGTACTTC. As protein: CASSVGNSVDEQYF.